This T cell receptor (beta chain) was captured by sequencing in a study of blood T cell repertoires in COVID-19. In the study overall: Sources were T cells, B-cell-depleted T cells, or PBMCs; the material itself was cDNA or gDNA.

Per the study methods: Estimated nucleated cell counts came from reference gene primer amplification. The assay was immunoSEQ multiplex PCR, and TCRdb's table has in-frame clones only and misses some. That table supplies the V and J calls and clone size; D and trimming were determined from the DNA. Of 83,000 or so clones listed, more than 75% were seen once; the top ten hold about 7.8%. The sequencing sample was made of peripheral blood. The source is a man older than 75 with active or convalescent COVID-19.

The CDR3 DNA sequence: TGTGCCAGCAACTATCCAATGCGGGGCACCGGGGAGCTGTTTTTT. As protein: CASNYPMRGTGELFF. The chain combines TRBV3-1 (or the pseudogene TRBV3-2) with TRBJ2-2; possible D gene TRBD2, 6 bases. Trimming shortened V by 7 bases and J by 4 bases, and 16 bases separated the two germline ends. This CDR3 comprises 15 residues. From germline, CDR1 is LGHDT and CDR2 YNNKEL (reference sequence).